This section outlines one TCR beta chain sequence together with its context. The clone's antigen remains unknown. No base qualities exist here, and no much larger clone lies one base off it. These data are taken from a study of cytomegalovirus exposure and HLA in healthy donors (dated 2017 in TCRdb). For the wider study: An earlier analysis of about 560 of the donors reported 250 to 300 Gb of sequence data and 95 million to 120 million unique TCR beta sequences obtained from 180 million or so T cells. Roughly 300 gigabases of sequencing data and around 90 million unique TCR sequences made up an early release that covered nearly 650 HLA-typed donors. Of the 350 to 450 genotyped donors, approximately 80% fell in the genetic ancestry cluster associated with self-reported Caucasian donors. The aim of the study was to test whether cataloging public T cell receptors could identify signatures of past pathogen exposure. Using immunosequencing, the study profiled T cell repertoires from 500 to 800 subjects and related those repertoires to cytomegalovirus serostatus. Along with the roughly 710-subject first cohort, a separate validation cohort of roughly 110 different subjects was used. High-throughput TCR immunosequencing, statistical association of individual TCRs with disease status, and machine learning were combined to predict cytomegalovirus infection status. In a later analysis, previously published TCR beta repertoires from fewer than 750 donors were re-analyzed and high-resolution HLA genotyping was added so that TCR occurrence patterns could be studied. In the later analysis, no new phenotypic data were used to find candidate immune exposures; instead, reliance was placed on TCR beta sequences and their occurrence across donors. In an earlier analysis of roughly 600 of the donors, high-throughput TCR beta sequencing was used to judge whether each TCR beta V gene segment behaved as functional or pseudogenic. Donor age, sex, ethnicity and CMV serostatus were collected together with the repertoire data. Genome-wide SNP genotypes for about three fifths of the roughly 700 donors were used in a later genetic analysis, which treated that subset as a discovery cohort. Every repertoire in the discovery cohort had been generated on one and the same sequencing platform. Both class I and class II loci were covered by HLA typing, at four-digit resolution. Typing coverage varied by locus: roughly 629-630 donors for A, B, C, DRB1 and DQB1; about 520 for DQA1; around 610 for DPA1; roughly 470 for DPB1. Several DR-DQ haplotypes were handled as single units for association and clustering, since linkage in the cohort was strong. Among around 400 genotyped donors of the cohort, an average of approximately 240,000 unique TCR beta nucleotide sequences was sequenced per donor, of which 15% to 20% were non-productive. Summary of the overall study and its limitations: The study listed 164 TCR beta chains as associated with cytomegalovirus. Specific HLA alleles were associated with around 18,000 TCR beta sequences at a false discovery rate of 0.05 in a later analysis. In both the original and validation cohorts, the classifier was reported to diagnose cytomegalovirus status with high specificity and sensitivity. According to the authors, the approach could potentially be generalized to other disease states and immunological phenotypes. The presence/absence analyses assumed that sequencing depth was roughly uniform across donors, and that assumption may not be true. V-gene and J-gene trimming of TCR beta chains was associated with a missense DCLRE1C variant in a later genetic analysis, and the association was replicated in an independent cohort. According to a later analysis, parvovirus B19, influenza, CMV and Epstein-Barr virus appeared linked to several top co-occurrence clusters. HLA typing was unavailable for some donors at each locus, so association tests used only the typed subset. In an earlier analysis of 587 of the donors, most TCR beta V segments were observed in productive rearrangements about 90% or about 30% of the time, broadly matching IMGT annotations. A cluster of highly shared sequence variants was judged likely to represent a technical artifact of the sequencing pipeline. Most TCR sequences were observed very rarely across donors, whereas some public TCRs were present in many individuals. Compared with equally common non-associated chains, HLA-associated TCR beta chains in a later analysis were more clonally expanded and had lower generation probabilities. A few of the identified cytomegalovirus-associated TCR beta chains were confirmed in vitro to be specific for cytomegalovirus antigens. Only TCR beta chains were sequenced in this cohort, and the absence of alpha or paired-chain data limited detectable features. A further reported finding was that TCR beta sequences accurately predicted the HLA-A and HLA-B alleles for most subjects in the first cohort. Because counts were too low, around 17 rarely observed V segments, including chromosome 9 orphons, were left out of the earlier analysis of several hundred of the donors. CMV serostatus was the only immune exposure information available for the cohort. According to a later analysis, most CMV-associated TCR beta chains appeared to be HLA-restricted, and the HLA associations seemed to be driven largely by CMV exposure. When HLA alleles, especially DR and DQ, strongly co-occurred, TCR associations were difficult to assign to individual alleles. A later genetic analysis reported fewer N-insertions in productive TCRs among donors in an Asian-associated ancestry cluster than the roughly 700-donor mean. Linkage disequilibrium might explain the correlated functional status among segregating V segments, but an unknown experimental factor could not be ruled out. A later analysis found that TCR association rates varied across HLA loci, with DRB1 alleles showing the most associated TCRs and HLA-C alleles the fewest.

The cohort comprised more than 550 healthy bone marrow donors. Cohort members were all nominally healthy when sampled, although unrecorded immune exposures were likely present. The donor was CMV seronegative and was included in the group of around 320 seronegative cohort members. Each donor provided a peripheral blood sample, and peripheral blood mononuclear cells were used for TCR beta sequencing. The Qiagen DNeasy Blood Extraction Kit was used to extract genomic DNA from the blood cell samples. Library prep was done by the immunoSEQ multiplex PCR assay. For the multiplex PCR, a mixture combining 60 forward primers for TCR Vbeta segments and 13 reverse primers for TCR Jbeta segments was used. The CDR3 region of rearranged TCR beta genes was amplified from genomic DNA by a multiplex PCR assay. Amplified TCR beta libraries were sequenced as 87-base-pair reads on the Illumina HiSeq System. Under the source paper's analysis protocol: In a later analysis, around 80 million unique TCR beta chains were counted across the approximately 670 repertoires, and about 9.9 million of these chains were shared by at least two donors. A nearest-neighbor algorithm error-corrected the raw reads and collapsed the reads into unique sequences, merging closely related sequences to remove PCR and sequencing errors. To assign V, D and J gene segments, CDR3 sequences were aligned to IMGT reference sequences. For a sequence to be retained, at least a six-nucleotide match to both a V gene segment and a J gene segment was required. A rearrangement was called productive if the CDR3 had no stop codons and remained in frame with V and J, and every other rearrangement was called non-productive. Following IMGT convention, CDR3 was defined as the stretch from the second conserved V-encoded cysteine up to the conserved J-encoded phenylalanine. Sequences without an unambiguous match to a single V gene segment were excluded from the earlier analysis of over 500 of the donors. In an earlier analysis of 587 of the donors, V segments were called functional above 56.7% productive rearrangements and were called segregating when the between-donor standard deviation exceeded 5%. A statistical classification framework was built to diagnose cytomegalovirus status from the catalog of TCR beta chain sequences. In a later analysis, TCR nucleotide sequences were compared against IMGT/GENE-DB human TR gene sequences so that V and J genes could be assigned. In a later analysis, CDR3 sequences and most-parsimonious VDJ recombination scenarios were assigned using the TCRdist pipeline. In a later analysis, each TCR beta chain was defined by its CDR3 amino acid sequence together with its V-gene family, and reads without a unique V-gene family were excluded. As a way to deal with suspected cross-contamination and a sequencing artifact, a later analysis dropped 450 to 600 nucleotide sequences that were highly shared and had low generation probability. For each public chain, a later analysis derived a clonal expansion index from normalized ranks of inferred template counts within each repertoire. In a later analysis, generation probabilities were computed with a VDJ recombination model fitted to out-of-frame rearrangements, and the resulting probabilities were checked against IGoR. A later analysis scored TCR-TCR, TCR-HLA and TCR-CMV co-occurrence with hypergeometric tests, applying a repertoire-size bias correction to TCR pairs. To estimate false discovery rates, a later analysis permuted the HLA or CMV assignments 20 times. In a later analysis, co-occurring TCRs were grouped with DBSCAN, and TCRdist sequence similarity was added when clustering was performed within HLA-allele-positive subsets. For co-occurrence clustering, repertoires with fewer than 30,000 or more than 120,000 public chains were excluded, along with a handful of repertoires with anomalous nucleotide sharing. In its TCRdb copy, this immuneACCESS table keeps in-frame sequences only and misses some clones. Where compared with another copy, unresolved V genes explain less than half of these, and the others have no known cause. Clonal size and the V and J genes are those of that table, whereas D and trimming came from the DNA. In all, the sample holds 110,000 to 150,000 clones, and 77% of those were seen once. In total, the top ten clones hold approximately 4% of the sample.

Source material: PBMCs. The receptor comes from a male donor in good health and CMV-seronegative.

In nucleotide form, the sequence is TGTGCCAGCAGCCCACACAGGGTCCTAGCCAAAAACATTCAGTACTTC. Its coded protein is CASSPHRVLAKNIQYF. The sequence links TRBV7-8 to TRBJ2-4; a tentative D call is TRBD1 (6 bases match). For CDR1 and CDR2, the germline V gene lists SGHVS and FQNEAQ. V and J lose 5 bases and 0 bases, and a span of 14 bases separates them. From cysteine to phenylalanine, the CDR3 is 16 amino acids long. The only DNA kept is the CDR3, 48 bases in frame from the first base.